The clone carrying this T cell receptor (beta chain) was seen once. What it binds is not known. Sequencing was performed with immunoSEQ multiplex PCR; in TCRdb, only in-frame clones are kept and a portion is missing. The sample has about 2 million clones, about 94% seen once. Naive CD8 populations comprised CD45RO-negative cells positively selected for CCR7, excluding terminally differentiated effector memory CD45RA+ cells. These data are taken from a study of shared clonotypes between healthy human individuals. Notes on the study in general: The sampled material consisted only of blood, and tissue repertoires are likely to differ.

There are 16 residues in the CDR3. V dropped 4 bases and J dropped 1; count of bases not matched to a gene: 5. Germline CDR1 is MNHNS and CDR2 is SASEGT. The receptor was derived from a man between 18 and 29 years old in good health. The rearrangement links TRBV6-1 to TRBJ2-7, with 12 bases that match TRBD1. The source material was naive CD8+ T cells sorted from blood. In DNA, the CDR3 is TGTGCCAGCAGTGCCGGGACAGGGGGCAGGTCCTACGAGCAGTACTTC. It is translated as CASSAGTGGRSYEQYF.